Shown below are 22 T cell receptor beta chains from a single sample sequenced in a study of CD8+ T cells in alopecia areata. The authors extracted RNA and reverse transcribed it into cDNA as the sequencing template. Profiled with immunoSEQ multiplex PCR; TCRdb holds only in-frame clones, not every one. The sample consists of approximately 130,000 clones, 45% to 50% of them appearing once. Sequences were obtained from NKG2D-low CD8+ T cells sorted from blood. The receptors come from a human donor with alopecia areata.

This clone has only a few counts. The V and J genes are TRBV6-6 and TRBJ2-6; D is ambiguous. The CDR3 is 14 amino acids. Germline V CDR1 and CDR2: MNHNY, SVGAGI (reference sequence). Trimming cost V 8 bases and J 0 bases, with 8 bases left between them. The CDR3: CASSGRSGANVLTF. CDR3 DNA sequence: TGTGCCAGCTCAGGCCGCTCTGGGGCCAACGTCCTGACTTTC.

This clone showed up just a few times. The chain carries TRBV29-1 and TRBJ2-7; 9 bases line up with TRBD1. Germline assignment: CDR1 SQVTM and CDR2 ANQGSEA. CDR3 length: 13 amino acids. With V trimmed by 2 bases and J by 2 bases, 1 base remained unmatched. As DNA, the CDR3 is TGCAGCGTTGAAAGGACAGGGGCCTACGAGCAGTACTTC. This codes for CSVERTGAYEQYF.

The chain recombines TRBV5-6 with TRBJ1-5; a weak D match, TRBD1 (5 bases). The V gene lost 4 bases and the J gene lost 10 bases, with 18 bases spanning the gap. Germline V gene sequence: CDR1 SGHDT, CDR2 YYEEEE. The CDR3 spans 14 residues. The CDR3 here is CASSLGLSLVPQHF. CDR3 bases: TGTGCCAGCAGCCTGGGGCTTAGCCTGGTACCCCAGCATTTT.

This clone has just a few counts. The chain's CDR3 is CASSYSVNTEAFF. DNA of the CDR3: TGTGCCAGCAGTTACTCCGTCAACACTGAAGCTTTCTTT. This chain connects TRBV6-5 to TRBJ1-1; D is ambiguous. In germline, CDR1 is MNHEY, CDR2 SVGAGI. The CDR3 is 13 residues long. Trimming removed 0 bases at V and 2 bases at J, with 4 bases between.

This clone has only a few counts. CDR3 loop: CASSYSDNTGELFF. CDR3 DNA sequence: TGTGCCAGCAGTTACTCGGACAACACCGGGGAGCTGTTTTTT. The chain employs TRBV6-6 and TRBJ2-2; D call uncertain. Trimming cost V 0 bases and J 2 bases, with 4 bases left between them. The CDR3 runs 14 residues. Germline CDR1 and CDR2: MNHNY and SVGAGI (reference sequence).

This chain links TRBV27 with TRBJ1-2, with 7 bases matching TRBD1. Per the germline V gene, CDR1 is MNHEY and CDR2 is SMNVEV (reference sequence). The length of the CDR3 is 13 residues. Germline trimming cut 10 bases from V and 7 bases from J; bases unmatched to any gene: 12. This chain's CDR3 is CATRGEVHPGYTF. The CDR3 DNA is TGTGCCACCAGGGGGGAAGTGCATCCTGGCTACACCTTC.

The sample holds one count of this clone. This chain joins TRBV29-1 and TRBJ2-1; 10 nucleotides agree with TRBD2. This CDR3 region has 16 residues. The germline V gene encodes CDR1 SQVTM and CDR2 ANQGSEA. The J segment lost 5 bases and the V segment lost 1 base, leaving 8 bases of the junction unmatched. Written as DNA, the CDR3 is TGCAGCGTTGAAGGTCCTCCCGGGACTAGCGACAATGAGCAGTTCTTC. This gives the protein CSVEGPPGTSDNEQFF.

The genes are TRBV29-1 and TRBJ1-1; no firm D call. Trimming took off 2 bases at V and 11 bases at J, with 12 bases between the two ends. There are 11 residues in the CDR3. CDR1 is SQVTM, CDR2 ANQGSEA, per germline. CDR3 sequence (DNA): TGCAGCGTTGAAAAATGGTCGGGCGCTTTCTTT. Residues: CSVEKWSGAFF.

This sequence joins TRBV29-1 and TRBJ2-5; 7 bases agree with TRBD2. The V gene end was trimmed by 5 bases and the J gene end by 9 bases; junction bases not matched to a gene: 9. Germline assignment: CDR1 SQVTM and CDR2 ANQGSEA. The CDR3 runs to 12 residues. CDR3 DNA sequence: TGCAGCGTTTTCGGTCTAGCGGTGTCCCAGTACTTC. Protein sequence: CSVFGLAVSQYF.

The genes are TRBV27 and TRBJ2-2; D is uncertain. V lost 2 bases and J lost 7, with 5 bases in between. Germline V CDR1 and CDR2: MNHEY, SMNVEV (reference sequence). The CDR3 covers 12 residues. The CDR3 region has the DNA TGTGCCAGCAGTTTACCAGACGGGGAGCTGTTTTTT. It is translated as CASSLPDGELFF.

Only a few counts were recorded for this clone. The V gene is TRBV29-1, the J gene TRBJ2-3; 9 nucleotides agree with TRBD1. Trimming took 7 bases from V and 2 from J; bases not matched to a gene: 4. From germline, CDR1 is SQVTM and CDR2 ANQGSEA. There are 13 residues in the CDR3. CDR3 sequence (DNA): TGCAGCGGGAGGACAGGGGTCACAGATACGCAGTATTTT. Amino acid sequence: CSGRTGVTDTQYF.

The chain uses TRBV29-1 and TRBJ2-3, with TRBD2 identical over 11 bases. The CDR3 has 15 residues. Trimming took 4 bases from V and 1 from J; bases not matched to a gene: 4. In germline, CDR1 is SQVTM, CDR2 ANQGSEA. This CDR3 is CSVGLAGGGTDTQYF. In nucleotides, the CDR3 is TGCAGCGTTGGGCTAGCGGGAGGTGGCACAGATACGCAGTATTTT.

This clone appeared a few times. The rearrangement uses TRBV29-1 and TRBJ1-5, with no clear D. Per the germline V gene, CDR1 is SQVTM and CDR2 is ANQGSEA. This CDR3 region has 10 residues. Trimming stripped 4 bases from V and 7 bases from J, with 5 bases between. The CDR3 loop is CSVVDQPQHF. CDR3 DNA sequence: TGCAGCGTTGTAGACCAGCCCCAGCATTTT.

V and J are TRBV29-1 and TRBJ2-5; no firm D call. The V end lost 3 bases, the J end lost 0 bases, and 8 bases lay between the germline ends. This CDR3 has 13 amino acids. The V gene's germline CDR1 is SQVTM and CDR2 ANQGSEA. This CDR3 reads CSVDFEYQETQYF. CDR3 DNA sequence: TGCAGCGTTGACTTTGAGTACCAAGAGACCCAGTACTTC.

The chain has TRBV2 and TRBJ1-5, with D hard to call. Per the germline V gene, CDR1 is SNHLY and CDR2 is FYNNEI. CDR3 length: 15 residues. V lost 7 bases and J 2 bases, leaving 15 bases between the germline ends. CDR3 amino acids: CASTQTKRGNQPQHF. CDR3 in DNA: TGTGCCAGCACCCAGACGAAGAGAGGCAATCAGCCCCAGCATTTT.

In this sample, this clone turned up a few times. The chain links TRBV11-2 to TRBJ2-5; possibly TRBD1 for D (6 bases). V shed 4 bases and J shed 9 bases, with 15 bases lying between them. This CDR3 spans 13 amino acids. In germline, CDR1 is SGHAT, CDR2 FQNNGV. CDR3 sequence: CASSSGAPSAQYF. The CDR3 nucleotides are TGTGCCAGCAGCTCAGGGGCTCCCTCGGCCCAGTACTTC.

This clone was seen more than once but under ten times. The gene calls are TRBV29-1 and TRBJ2-7; 8 bases are a match to TRBD1. Trimming at V came to 6 bases and at J to 4 bases, leaving 8 bases not matched to a gene. The CDR3 runs to 13 residues. Germline V lookup: CDR1 SQVTM, CDR2 ANQGSEA. CDR3 DNA: TGCAGCGTCACGGGACAGGAAGAATACGAGCAGTACTTC. The encoded protein is CSVTGQEEYEQYF.

The genes are TRBV11-3 and TRBJ2-7, with TRBD1 matching 10 bases. This CDR3 contains 14 residues. The germline V gene encodes CDR1 SGHNT and CDR2 YENEEA. V shed 7 bases, J shed 7 bases, and the junction held 10 bases outside the gene matches. The CDR3, as DNA: TGTGCCAGCAACTCCGGGACAGGGGTGTTAGAGCAGTACTTC. This encodes CASNSGTGVLEQYF.

This clone was found a few times. V usage is TRBV5-1 and J usage is TRBJ2-3; D may be TRBD2 (6 bases). Trimming removed 0 bases from V and 1 base from J, with 12 bases in between. Germline assignment: CDR1 SGHRS and CDR2 YFSETQ. The CDR3 totals 16 residues. CDR3 sequence (DNA): TGCGCCAGCAGCTTGGACGGAGGAGGGGGCACAGATACGCAGTATTTT. Protein product: CASSLDGGGGTDTQYF.

The table lists this clone with a count of one. One end of the junction fails to match germline, which may point to a read error. This sequence joins TRBV2 and TRBJ1-1, with D perhaps TRBD1 (6 bases). Germline V gene data show CDR1 as SNHLY and CDR2 as FYNNEI. The CDR3 contains 10 residues. CDR3 loop: CACSAGVAFF. The DNA of the CDR3 is TGTGCCTGCAGCGCAGGGGTGGCTTTCTTT.

This clone occurred a few times. The chain couples TRBV7-9 to TRBJ2-1; unclear D gene. Germline lookup yields CDR1 SEHNR and CDR2 FQNEAQ (reference sequence). V was shortened by 5 bases and J by 8 bases, with 10 bases between the two germline ends. There are 12 residues in the CDR3. The DNA of the CDR3 is TGTGCCAGCAGCCACCCCGCTGATGAGCAGTTCTTC. The encoded protein is CASSHPADEQFF.

This chain links TRBV9 with TRBJ1-1; 11 nucleotides agree with TRBD1. The ends lost 3 bases at V and 0 bases at J; junction bases unmatched: 1. Germline assignment: CDR1 SGDLS and CDR2 YYNGEE. The CDR3 extends over 15 amino acids. CDR3 sequence reads: CASSADRGLNTEAFF. Here the CDR3 DNA reads TGTGCCAGCAGCGCGGACAGGGGGCTGAACACTGAAGCTTTCTTT.